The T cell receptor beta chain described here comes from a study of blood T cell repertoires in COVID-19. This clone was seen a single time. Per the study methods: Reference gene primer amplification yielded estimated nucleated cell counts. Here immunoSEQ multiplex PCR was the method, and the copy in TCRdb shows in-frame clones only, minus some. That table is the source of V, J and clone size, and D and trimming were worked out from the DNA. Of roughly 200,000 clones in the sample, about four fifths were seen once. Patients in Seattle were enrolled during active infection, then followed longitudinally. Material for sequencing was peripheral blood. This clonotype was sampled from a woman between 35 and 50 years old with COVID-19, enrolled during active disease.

Written as DNA, the CDR3 is TGTGCCAGCAGCCCGGGACTAGGAGTTTACGAGCAGTACTTC. Its translation: CASSPGLGVYEQYF. V usage is TRBV9 and J usage is TRBJ2-7, with 8 bases aligning to TRBD2. The CDR3 consists of 14 residues. Germline CDR1 reads SGDLS; CDR2 reads YYNGEE. V lost 4 bases to trimming and J lost 4 bases; unmatched junction nucleotides: 7. The entire variable domain, with the rest obtained from reference TRBV9 and TRBJ2-7, is as follows: DSGVTQTPKHLITATGQRVTLRCSPRSGDLSVYWYQQSLDQGLQFLIQYYNGEERAKGNILERFSAQQFPDLHSELNLSSLELGDSALYFCASSPGLGVYEQYFGPGTRLTVT.